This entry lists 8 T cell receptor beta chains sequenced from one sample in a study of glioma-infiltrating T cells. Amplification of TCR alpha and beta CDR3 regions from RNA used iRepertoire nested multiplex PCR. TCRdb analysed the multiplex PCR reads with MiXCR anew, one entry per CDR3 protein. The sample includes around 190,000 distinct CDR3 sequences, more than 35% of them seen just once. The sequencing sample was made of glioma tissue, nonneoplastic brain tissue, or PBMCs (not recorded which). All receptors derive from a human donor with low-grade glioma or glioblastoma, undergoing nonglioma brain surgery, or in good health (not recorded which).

The CDR3 nucleotides are TGTGCCAGCAGCAAAGGGACTAGCGGGAGATACGATGAGCAGTTCTTC. Protein product: CASSKGTSGRYDEQFF. This chain uses TRBV4-2 with TRBJ2-1, with 14 bases aligning to TRBD2. This CDR3 is built from 16 residues. Trimming at V came to 5 bases and at J to 8 bases, leaving 8 bases not matched to a gene. Germline lookup yields CDR1 LGHNA and CDR2 YNFKEQ.

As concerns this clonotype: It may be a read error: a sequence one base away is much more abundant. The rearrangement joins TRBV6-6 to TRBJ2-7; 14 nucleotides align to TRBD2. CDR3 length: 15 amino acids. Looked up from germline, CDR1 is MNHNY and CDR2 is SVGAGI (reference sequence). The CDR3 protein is CASRPGTSGSYEQYF. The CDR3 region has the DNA TGCGCCAGCAGACCGGGGACTAGCGGGAGCTACGAGCAGTACTTC.

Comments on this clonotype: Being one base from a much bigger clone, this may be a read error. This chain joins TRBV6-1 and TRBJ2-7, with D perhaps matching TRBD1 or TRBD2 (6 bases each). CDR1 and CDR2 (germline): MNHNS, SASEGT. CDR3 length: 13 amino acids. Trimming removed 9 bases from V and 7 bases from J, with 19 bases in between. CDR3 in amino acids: CARSKGDREEQYF. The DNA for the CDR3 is TGTGCCAGATCGAAGGGGGATCGGGAGGAGCAGTACTTC.

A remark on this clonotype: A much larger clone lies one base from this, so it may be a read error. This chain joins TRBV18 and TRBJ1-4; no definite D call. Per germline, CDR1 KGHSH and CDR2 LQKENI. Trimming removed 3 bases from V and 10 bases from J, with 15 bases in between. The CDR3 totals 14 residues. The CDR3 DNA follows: TGTGCCAGCTCACCGTACGCCGAAGACGGAAAACTGTTTTTT. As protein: CASSPYAEDGKLFF.

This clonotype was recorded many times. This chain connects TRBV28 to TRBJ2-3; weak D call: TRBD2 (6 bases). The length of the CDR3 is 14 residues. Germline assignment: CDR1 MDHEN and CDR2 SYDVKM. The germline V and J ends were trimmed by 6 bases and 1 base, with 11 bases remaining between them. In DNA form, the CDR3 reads TGTGCCAGCAGGGAAGCTAGCGGCACAGATACGCAGTATTTT. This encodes CASREASGTDTQYF.

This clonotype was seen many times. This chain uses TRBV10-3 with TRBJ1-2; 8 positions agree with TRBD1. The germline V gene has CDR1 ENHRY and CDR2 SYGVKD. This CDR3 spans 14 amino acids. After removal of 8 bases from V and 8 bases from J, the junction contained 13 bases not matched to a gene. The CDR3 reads CAIFDTGGLHGYTF. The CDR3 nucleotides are TGTGCCATCTTTGATACAGGGGGACTTCACGGCTACACCTTC.

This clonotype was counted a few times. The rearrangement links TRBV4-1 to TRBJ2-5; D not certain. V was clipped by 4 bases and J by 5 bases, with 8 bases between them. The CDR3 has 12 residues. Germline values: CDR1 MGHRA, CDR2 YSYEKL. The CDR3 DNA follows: TGCGCCAGCAGCCCCGAAAAGGAGACCCAGTACTTC. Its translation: CASSPEKETQYF.

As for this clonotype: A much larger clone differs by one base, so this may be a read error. The CDR3: CASSLRDSEALF. CDR3 in DNA: TGTGCCAGCAGCCTCAGGGATTCAGAAGCTTTATTT. This chain joins TRBV7-9 and TRBJ1-1, with a possible D match to TRBD1 (5 bases). The length of the CDR3 is 12 residues. The germline CDR1 and CDR2 sequences are SEHNR and FQNEAQ (reference sequence).